Listed here is a single T cell receptor (beta chain). CDR1 and CDR2 from the germline V gene are SNHLY and FYNNEI. This CDR3 has 13 residues. V shed 6 bases and J 11 bases; nucleotides not matched to a gene: 7. The data stem from a study of technical replicates of blood from a few donors. Sequenced by immunoSEQ multiplex PCR; TCRdb stores in-frame clones only, minus some. This sample yields 85,000 to 100,000 clones, of which around 95% are seen a single time; 0.22% belongs to the top ten. The sequence was collected from a human donor in good health. Sequencing input: T cells isolated from PBMCs. The chain joins TRBV2 to TRBJ2-4, with 10 positions matching TRBD1. In DNA, the CDR3 is TGTGCCAGCAGACCTACCGGGACAGGGGTTCAGTACTTC. Translating gives CASRPTGTGVQYF.